This T cell receptor (beta chain) was retrieved from a study of siplizumab effects on memory and regulatory T cells. Study-level findings and limits: Where siplizumab was present, mappable alloreactive CD4+ clones averaged approximately 70% Treg-derived, compared with 26.9% in controls. To unstimulated subsets, only a minor fraction of alloreactive clones could be mapped. Roughly 75-95% of dividing CD4+ or CD8+ clones were without an attributable naive or memory phenotype.

As for this clone: The antigen remains undetermined.

Produced via immunoSEQ multiplex PCR; TCRdb's table is partial and in-frame only. The data show 99,000 or so clones, roughly 94% seen once. Germline V gene sequence: CDR1 SNHLY, CDR2 FYNNEI. The ends were cut back, 4 bases at V and 13 bases at J, with 22 bases in the middle. CDR3 length equals 14 residues. Sequencing input: non-Treg CD4+ T cells sorted from blood. The sequence was collected from a human donor in good health. The genes are TRBV2 and TRBJ2-5; D is undetermined. The CDR3 sequence is CASSVLRAKSPWYF. In DNA form, the CDR3 reads TGTGCCAGCAGTGTCCTACGGGCTAAATCACCTTGGTACTTC. Full variable domain (outside the CDR3, taken from reference TRBV2 and TRBJ2-5): EPEVTQTPSHQVTQMGQEVILRCVPISNHLYFYWYRQILGQKVEFLVSFYNNEISEKSEIFDDQFSVERPDGSNFTLKIRSTKLEDSAMYFCASSVLRAKSPWYFGPGTRLLVL.